This T cell receptor beta chain emerged from a study of T cell repertoires in cytomegalovirus infection. The overall study: Shared public TCR beta signatures pointed to both CMV infection and a matching HLA type. Study-wide findings and caveats: Accumulated public TCR beta family frequency recognized individuals carrying CMV together with the relevant HLA.

This clonotype was seen many times. Antigen: not known. TCRdb passed the reads through MiXCR, listing each CDR3 protein once. The table shows 250,000 or so distinct CDR3 sequences, with approximately 9.2% occurring only once. The CDR3 loop spans 16 amino acids. CDR1 is MNHNS, CDR2 SASEGT, per germline. J gave up 1 base and V 5 bases, and 7 bases lay outside the gene matches. Sequencing was done on a sample of PBMCs. The V gene is TRBV6-1, the J gene TRBJ1-5; 8 bases match TRBD1. This TCR derives from a human donor in good health (CMV status not recorded). Some clones in this sample may be carry-over from other donors' samples. CDR3 protein: CASSYGQGASNQPQHF. The CDR3 nucleotides are TGTGCCAGCAGTTACGGGCAGGGGGCGAGCAATCAGCCCCAGCATTTT.